The following is a T cell receptor beta chain sequence with its context. This sample is drawn from a study of blood T cell repertoires in COVID-19. Cohort assignment relied on participant-reported clinical history. Resolution of symptoms, clearance, or two negative PCRs was present in recovered Cohort 3 donors. The length of the CDR3 is 14 residues. With 6 bases clipped from V and 6 bases from J, the junction kept 6 bases outside the gene matches. Germline-derived CDR1 and CDR2 are MGHRA and YSYEKL. Per the original methods: Estimation of nucleated cell counts was performed using reference gene primer amplification. Assay used: immunoSEQ multiplex PCR; TCRdb lists only in-frame clones, some missing. The D gene and trimming were derived from the DNA, and the V and J assignments and clone size from that table. The table records around 150,000 clones, approximately 80% of them present only once.

The rearrangement uses TRBV4-1 and TRBJ2-2, with 8 bases identical to TRBD2. The sequenced sample was PBMCs or T cells enriched from blood (not recorded which). The receptor was derived from a woman aged 55 to 70 who had recovered from COVID-19. The DNA for the CDR3 is TGCGCCAGCAGGCAGGCGGGGGGCTCCGGGGAGCTGTTTTTT. As protein: CASRQAGGSGELFF.